This TCR beta chain stems from a study of metastatic and nonmetastatic thyroid tumors. Study-wide context: Repertoires from malignant and benign thyroid patients were compared across blood and tumor or nodule tissue. Study-wide points: Significantly higher TCR beta diversity was reportedly seen in malignant thyroid tumors than benign nodules, in blood and tumor.

All patients were untreated before thyroid surgery. TCRdb reanalyzed the PCR reads via MiXCR. The sample records 91,000 or so clones, 10% to 15% being singletons. CDR3 length: 13 residues. Germline lookup yields CDR1 DFQATT and CDR2 SNEGSKA (reference sequence). Trimming removed 7 bases from V and 2 bases from J; junction bases left unmatched: 7. In its sample, this clone was seen many times. Its cognate antigen is unknown. This receptor was taken from a female donor with papillary thyroid cancer or a benign thyroid nodule (not recorded which). Some clones in this sample may be carry-over from other donors' samples. The V and J genes are TRBV20-1 and TRBJ2-5; 7 positions agree with TRBD1. Input material: blood. In DNA form, the CDR3 reads TGCAGTGTTTCCGACAGGGCTCAAGAGACCCAGTACTTC. It is translated as CSVSDRAQETQYF.